One and the same sample provided the 17 T cell receptor beta chains below, sequenced in a study of cytomegalovirus exposure and HLA in healthy donors (dated by TCRdb to about 2017). The receptor library was made with the immunoSEQ multiplex PCR assay. For the multiplex PCR, a mixture combining 60 forward primers for TCR Vbeta segments and 13 reverse primers for TCR Jbeta segments was used. In TCRdb, the immuneACCESS table is reduced to in-frame sequences with V and J assigned. These tables do not hold every clone; where another copy was compared, an unresolved V gene accounts for under half, and the others remain unexplained. The table of this sample itemizes about 53,000 clones. The ten largest clones capture approximately 2.1% of the sample. The sequencing input was PBMCs. The receptors were gathered from a woman aged 18 to 35 in good health and CMV-seronegative.

The chain has TRBV11-2 and TRBJ2-7; 11 positions agree with TRBD1. The germline CDR1 and CDR2 sequences are SGHAT and FQNNGV. Unmatched junction bases numbered 15, after V lost 5 bases and J lost 6 bases. The CDR3 covers 17 residues. CDR3 bases: TGTGCCAGCAGCCTTAGGCCGTCGGTGGACAGGGGGCTCGAGCAGTACTTC. As protein: CASSLRPSVDRGLEQYF.

The chain couples TRBV28 to TRBJ2-1; D is perhaps TRBD2 (6 bases). Deletions cut 3 bases from V and 1 base from J, with 16 bases between. Germline V gene sequence: CDR1 MDHEN, CDR2 SYDVKM. This CDR3 has 17 amino acids. CDR3 bases: TGTGCCAGCAGTTTTAGATCCGGGACTTATTCCTACAATGAGCAGTTCTTC. Residues: CASSFRSGTYSYNEQFF.

The rearrangement joins TRBV7-2 to TRBJ2-7; 12 bases map to TRBD1. The CDR3 has 18 residues. The germline V gene encodes CDR1 SGHTA and CDR2 FQGNSA. The trim removed 3 bases at V and 4 bases at J, leaving 13 bases unmatched. CDR3 loop: CASSFSLSGTGGDYEQYF. In DNA form, the CDR3 reads TGTGCCAGCAGCTTTAGTCTATCCGGGACAGGGGGCGATTACGAGCAGTACTTC. Using reference TRBV7-2 and TRBJ2-7 for the parts outside the CDR3, the full variable domain is GAGVSQSPSNKVTEKGKDVELRCDPISGHTALYWYRQSLGQGLEFLIYFQGNSAPDKSGLPSDRFSAERTGGSVSTLTIQRTQQEDSAVYLCASSFSLSGTGGDYEQYFGPGTRLTVT.

This sequence joins TRBV5-6 and TRBJ2-3; no firm D call. The V gene lost 2 bases and the J gene lost 2 bases, with 12 bases spanning the gap. The V gene's germline CDR1 is SGHDT and CDR2 YYEEEE. This CDR3 contains 15 residues. The CDR3 DNA reads TGTGCCAGCAGCTTAAGGCTTTACTACACAGATACGCAGTATTTT. As protein: CASSLRLYYTDTQYF. Drawing the rest from reference TRBV5-6 and TRBJ2-3, the complete variable domain is DAGVTQSPTHLIKTRGQQVTLRCSPKSGHDTVSWYQQALGQGPQFIFQYYEEEERQRGNFPDRFSGHQFPNYSSELNVNALLLGDSALYLCASSLRLYYTDTQYFGPGTRLTVL.

The chain joins TRBV28 to TRBJ2-2; 8 nucleotides agree with TRBD1. The length of the CDR3 is 16 residues. CDR1 and CDR2 from the germline V gene are MDHEN and SYDVKM. V shed 3 bases, J shed 1 base, and the junction held 4 bases outside the gene matches. The CDR3 here is CASSFQGALNTGELFF. In nucleotides, the CDR3 is TGTGCCAGCAGTTTTCAGGGGGCGCTGAACACCGGGGAGCTGTTTTTT.

The chain combines TRBV19 with TRBJ2-5; 11 bases are shared with TRBD2. The DNA end favors TRBJ2-7, so the J call may be wrong. CDR3 size: 14 residues. CDR1 and CDR2 from the germline V gene are LNHDA and SQIVND (reference sequence). This CDR3 is CASTPLAGVGEQYF. CDR3 in DNA: TGTGCCAGTACCCCACTAGCGGGAGTGGGCGAGCAGTACTTC.

V is TRBV25-1 and J is TRBJ2-5; D is unresolved. Germline V gene lookup returns CDR1 MGHDK and CDR2 SYGVNS. The CDR3 runs 13 residues. The V and J ends lost 2 bases and 4 bases respectively, with 8 bases between them. As DNA, the CDR3 is TGTGCCAGCAGTGAAGGGTACAGAGAGACCCAGTACTTC. Encoded protein: CASSEGYRETQYF.

The V call is TRBV9, the J call TRBJ2-3, with D hard to call. V gave up 0 bases and J gave up 3 bases, with 2 bases separating them. Germline CDR1 reads SGDLS; CDR2 reads YYNGEE. The CDR3 is 12 amino acids. The CDR3 protein is CASSVATDTQYF. DNA of the CDR3: TGTGCCAGCAGCGTAGCTACAGATACGCAGTATTTT. The whole variable domain, remainder taken from reference TRBV9 and TRBJ2-3, is DSGVTQTPKHLITATGQRVTLRCSPRSGDLSVYWYQQSLDQGLQFLIQYYNGEERAKGNILERFSAQQFPDLHSELNLSSLELGDSALYFCASSVATDTQYFGPGTRLTVL.

The chain has TRBV28 and TRBJ2-2; weak D call: TRBD1 (6 bases). The CDR3 loop spans 17 amino acids. CDR1 MDHEN and CDR2 SYDVKM come from the germline V gene. With 3 bases removed from V and 7 bases from J, the gap between germline ends came to 21 bases. DNA of the CDR3: TGTGCCAGCAGTTTCCCACAGGGAACTGACGGCAGCGGGGAGCTGTTTTTT. Protein product: CASSFPQGTDGSGELFF.

This chain joins TRBV28 and TRBJ2-7; 12 nucleotides align to TRBD2. CDR1 is MDHEN, CDR2 SYDVKM, per germline. The CDR3 covers 17 residues. Losses at the gene ends were 6 bases for V and 5 bases for J; bases not matched to a gene: 14. The CDR3 region has the DNA TGTGCCAGCAGGCGACGGGACCCTAGCGGGAGGGCCGACGAGCAGTACTTC. The encoded protein is CASRRRDPSGRADEQYF.

CDR3: CASSLRTSNYGYTF. The CDR3 DNA follows: TGTGCCAGCAGCTTAAGGACATCCAACTATGGCTACACCTTC. The V gene is TRBV13, the J gene TRBJ1-2, with D perhaps TRBD1 (5 bases). The CDR3 has 14 residues. Per germline, CDR1 PRHDT and CDR2 FYEKMQ (reference sequence). Trimming took 2 bases from V and 2 from J, leaving 9 bases between them. Full variable domain (rest looked up from reference TRBV13 and TRBJ1-2): AAGVIQSPRHLIKEKRETATLKCYPIPRHDTVYWYQQGPGQDPQFLISFYEKMQSDKGSIPDRFSAQQFSDYHSELNMSSLELGDSALYFCASSLRTSNYGYTFGSGTRLTVV.

This chain joins TRBV27 and TRBJ2-2, with TRBD2 matching 13 bases. This CDR3 contains 21 residues. V gave up 0 bases and J gave up 4 bases; unmatched junction bases: 14. Germline values: CDR1 MNHEY, CDR2 SMNVEV (reference sequence). The CDR3 sequence is CASSLSFSGLAGVGGTGELFF. The DNA for the CDR3 is TGTGCCAGCAGTTTATCGTTTTCCGGACTAGCGGGAGTTGGGGGCACCGGGGAGCTGTTTTTT.

The V gene is TRBV29-1, the J gene TRBJ2-3; D unresolved. The CDR3 is 19 amino acids. Trimming removed 0 bases at V and 0 bases at J, with 22 bases between. Germline CDR1 reads SQVTM; CDR2 reads ANQGSEA. The CDR3 coding sequence is TGCAGCGTTGAAGATCCGAGGCATTCGATCCGCCCTAGCACAGATACGCAGTATTTT. This translates into CSVEDPRHSIRPSTDTQYF.

The rearrangement joins TRBV4-2 to TRBJ2-7; possible D gene TRBD2, 5 bases. Germline lookup yields CDR1 LGHNA and CDR2 YNFKEQ. Trimming took off 1 base at V and 7 bases at J, with 14 bases between the two ends. The CDR3 is made up of 14 amino acids. CDR3 amino acids: CASSQGSGTGEQYF. The CDR3 DNA sequence: TGTGCCAGCAGCCAAGGGTCGGGAACCGGTGAGCAGTACTTC.

The rearrangement uses TRBV19 and TRBJ2-5; D not certain. Per germline, CDR1 LNHDA and CDR2 SQIVND (reference sequence). The V gene lost 3 bases and the J gene lost 0 bases, with 11 bases spanning the gap. The CDR3 contains 15 residues. CDR3 DNA sequence: TGTGCCAGTAGTATGGGCAGAGCCTACCAAGAGACCCAGTACTTC. Its translation: CASSMGRAYQETQYF.

The chain recombines TRBV2 with TRBJ2-3, with 14 nucleotides matching TRBD2. The CDR3 has 16 residues. Germline V gene data show CDR1 as SNHLY and CDR2 as FYNNEI. J gave up 3 bases and V 6 bases, and 5 bases lay outside the gene matches. The CDR3 protein is CASSGTSGSLTDTQYF. The DNA for the CDR3 is TGTGCCAGCAGCGGGACTAGCGGGAGTTTGACAGATACGCAGTATTTT.

V usage is TRBV11-2 and J usage is TRBJ1-2, with D possibly being TRBD1 (5 bases). Germline CDR1 and CDR2: SGHAT and FQNNGV. This CDR3 comprises 15 residues. V lost 1 base to trimming and J lost 3 bases, with 12 bases between them. CDR3 residues: CASSLGADNYYGYTF. DNA of the CDR3: TGTGCCAGCAGCTTAGGGGCGGACAACTACTATGGCTACACCTTC.